The 14 T cell receptor beta chains below all came from one sample that was sequenced in a study of T cells in Graves' hyperthyroidism and ophthalmopathy. The CDR3 regions of TCR beta were amplified from RNA transcripts. The TCR CDR3 was amplified in a first-round RT-PCR using the HTBI primer set. TCRdb reprocessed the multiplex PCR reads with MiXCR, giving one entry per CDR3 protein. The sample lists roughly 380,000 distinct CDR3 sequences; about 14% were seen once. Sequenced material: blood. These TCRs come from a woman aged 55-70 years with Graves' hyperthyroidism.

This clonotype was found many times. This chain links TRBV5-1 with TRBJ2-3; no firm D call. This CDR3 contains 13 residues. CDR1 and CDR2 from the germline V gene are SGHRS and YFSETQ. V shed 0 bases and J shed 4 bases, with 6 bases lying between them. The DNA for the CDR3 is TGCGCCAGCAGCTTGGAGACCGCAGATACGCAGTATTTT. This gives the protein CASSLETADTQYF.

This clonotype was picked up many times. V gene TRBV20-1 combines with J gene TRBJ2-2; 9 bases are shared with TRBD1. The germline V gene encodes CDR1 DFQATT and CDR2 SNEGSKA (reference sequence). The CDR3 sequence is 15 residues long. The V gene end was trimmed by 4 bases and the J gene end by 5 bases; junction bases not matched to a gene: 8. CDR3 bases: TGCAGTGCTAAAACCGGGACAGGGAATACCGGGGAGCTGTTTTTT. This encodes CSAKTGTGNTGELFF.

This clonotype was counted only a few times. The rearrangement joins TRBV5-1 to TRBJ2-1, with D possibly TRBD1 on 6 matching bases. Trimming took 2 bases from V and 6 from J, leaving 12 bases between them. The germline V gene encodes CDR1 SGHRS and CDR2 YFSETQ. CDR3 length: 14 amino acids. The CDR3 reads CASSFPTGSNEQFF. The CDR3 nucleotides are TGCGCCAGCAGCTTTCCCACAGGGTCCAATGAGCAGTTCTTC.

V gene TRBV30 combines with J gene TRBJ2-2, with 9 bases identical to TRBD2. The CDR3 is 15 amino acids. V lost 4 bases, J lost 5 bases, and 8 bases stayed unmatched. Germline assignment: CDR1 GTSNPN and CDR2 SVGIG (reference sequence). The CDR3 loop reads CAWTFRGRGTGELFF. Written as DNA, the CDR3 is TGTGCCTGGACTTTTCGCGGGAGGGGAACCGGGGAGCTGTTTTTT.

This clonotype was recorded many times. The chain recombines TRBV30 with TRBJ1-1; a weak D match, TRBD1 (5 bases). V dropped 2 bases and J dropped 3 bases, with 13 bases sitting between them. This CDR3 spans 14 amino acids. Germline values: CDR1 GTSNPN, CDR2 SVGIG (reference sequence). The CDR3 spells CAWSLGTGHTEAFF. CDR3 coding DNA: TGTGCCTGGAGTCTCGGAACAGGACACACTGAAGCTTTCTTT.

The chain uses TRBV5-4 and TRBJ2-5, with TRBD2 matching over 13 bases. The CDR3 has 15 amino acids. The trim removed 3 bases at V and 6 bases at J, leaving 5 bases unmatched. In germline, CDR1 is SGHNT, CDR2 YYREEE (reference sequence). CDR3 coding DNA: TGTGCCAGCAGCTCTAGGACTAGCGGGAGTAAGACCCAGTACTTC. Protein product: CASSSRTSGSKTQYF.

This chain connects TRBV6-6 to TRBJ1-1; D unresolved. V was clipped by 0 bases and J by 4 bases, with 9 bases between them. The CDR3 length is 14 residues. Germline CDR1 and CDR2: MNHNY and SVGAGI (reference sequence). The CDR3 DNA follows: TGTGCCAGCAGTTACTCGATGTCCAGCACTGAAGCTTTCTTT. Translated: CASSYSMSSTEAFF.

In the case of this clonotype: Sequence at one end of the junction differs from germline and may be a read error. This chain links TRBV10-3 with TRBJ2-5; D uncertain. Germline loops: CDR1 ENHRY, CDR2 SYGVKD. CDR3 size: 12 residues. The CDR3 DNA is TGTGCCATCAGTACTTCAGATGACCGGCCGAACTTC. Protein: CAISTSDDRPNF.

This clonotype has ten or more counts. The gene calls are TRBV2 and TRBJ2-3; possibly TRBD2 for D (6 bases). Per the germline V gene, CDR1 is SNHLY and CDR2 is FYNNEI. The CDR3 has 14 amino acids. V gave up 8 bases and J gave up 2 bases, with 14 bases separating them. CDR3 nucleotide sequence: TGTGCCAGCCAATGGGACTCCTTCACAGATACGCAGTATTTT. This sequence encodes CASQWDSFTDTQYF.

The chain links TRBV29-1 to TRBJ2-7; D unclear. The CDR3 has 11 residues. Germline V lookup: CDR1 SQVTM, CDR2 ANQGSEA. The CDR3 region is CLVAASYEQYF. CDR3 sequence (DNA): TGCCTTGTGGCTGCCTCCTACGAGCAGTACTTC.

The sample holds many counts of this clonotype. V is TRBV20-1 and J is TRBJ2-7; TRBD1 matches at 9 bases. CDR3 length: 14 residues. The V gene's germline CDR1 is DFQATT and CDR2 SNEGSKA (reference sequence). Losses at the gene ends were 1 base for V and 3 bases for J; bases not matched to a gene: 4. DNA for the CDR3: TGCAGTGCTAGAGGTCCGGGACAGGGCTACGAGCAGTACTTC. It yields the protein CSARGPGQGYEQYF.

This clonotype was counted ten times or more. The chain combines TRBV12-3 or TRBV12-4 with TRBJ2-3, with 7 bases that match TRBD2. The J segment lost 3 bases and the V segment lost 6 bases, leaving 12 bases of the junction unmatched. CDR3 length equals 16 residues. CDR3 amino acids: CASSPGGVGGTDTQYF. CDR3 nucleotides: TGTGCCAGCAGCCCCGGGGGTGTCGGGGGGACAGATACGCAGTATTTT.

Comment on this clonotype: A much larger clone is a single base away; this may be a read error. The rearrangement uses TRBV12-3 or TRBV12-4 and TRBJ2-2; D may be TRBD2 (5 bases). The CDR3 extends over 13 amino acids. The CDR3 DNA reads as TGTGCCAGCAGTCGTAGTTTCACCGGGGAGCTGGTTTTT. This codes for CASSRSFTGELVF.

This clonotype was seen many times. The chain is built from TRBV11-2 and TRBJ1-4; a weak D match, TRBD1 (6 bases). The CDR3 contains 13 residues. Germline CDR1 and CDR2: SGHAT and FQNNGV. V shed 5 bases and J shed 8 bases, with 12 bases lying between them. The DNA for the CDR3 is TGTGCCAGCAGCCCGATGGGGGCAGAAAAACTGTTTTTT. This codes for CASSPMGAEKLFF. Combining the CDR3 with reference TRBV11-2 and TRBJ1-4 gives the whole variable domain EAGVAQSPRYKIIEKRQSVAFWCNPISGHATLYWYQQILGQGPKLLIQFQNNGVVDDSQLPKDRFSAERLKGVDSTLKIQPAKLEDSAVYLCASSPMGAEKLFFGSGTQLSVL.